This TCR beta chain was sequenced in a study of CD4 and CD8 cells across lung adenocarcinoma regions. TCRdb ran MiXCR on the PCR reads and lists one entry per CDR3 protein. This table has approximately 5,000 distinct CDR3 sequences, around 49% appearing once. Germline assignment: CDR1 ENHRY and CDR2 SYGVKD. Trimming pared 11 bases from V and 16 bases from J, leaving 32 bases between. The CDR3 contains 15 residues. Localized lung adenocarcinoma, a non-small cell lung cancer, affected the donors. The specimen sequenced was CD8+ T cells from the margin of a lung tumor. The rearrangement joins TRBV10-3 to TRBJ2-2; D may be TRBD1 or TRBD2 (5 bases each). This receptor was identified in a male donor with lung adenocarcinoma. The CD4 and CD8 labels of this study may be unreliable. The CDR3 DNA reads TGTGCCCGGGGCTACGAGGGTCCGGGCACAGAGGCGCAGTTTTTT. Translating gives CARGYEGPGTEAQFF.